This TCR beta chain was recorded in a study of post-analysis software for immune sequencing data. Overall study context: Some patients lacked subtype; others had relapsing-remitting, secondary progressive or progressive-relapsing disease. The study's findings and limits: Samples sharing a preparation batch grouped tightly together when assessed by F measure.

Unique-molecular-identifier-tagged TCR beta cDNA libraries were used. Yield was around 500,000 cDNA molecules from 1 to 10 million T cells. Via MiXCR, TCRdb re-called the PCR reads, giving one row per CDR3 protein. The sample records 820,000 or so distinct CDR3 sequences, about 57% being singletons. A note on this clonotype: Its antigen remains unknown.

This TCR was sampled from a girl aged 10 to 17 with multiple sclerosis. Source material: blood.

CDR3 DNA sequence: TGTGCCATCAGTGAGTCACAGGGAGTGAGAAACATTCAGTACTTC. This translates into CAISESQGVRNIQYF. The chain combines TRBV10-3 with TRBJ2-4; possibly TRBD1 for D (6 bases). The CDR3 sequence is 15 residues long. V was shortened by 0 bases and J by 6 bases, with 12 bases between the two germline ends. Germline lookup yields CDR1 ENHRY and CDR2 SYGVKD.